The 32 T cell receptor beta chains presented below share a single source sample, sequenced in a study of blood T cell repertoires in COVID-19. Sequenced by immunoSEQ multiplex PCR; TCRdb stores in-frame clones only, minus some. The table includes 200,000 or so clones, 85% detected once. The sequenced material came from peripheral blood. All receptors derive from a person aged 70 to 85 with COVID-19, enrolled during active disease.

This clone showed up just a few times. The chain couples TRBV11-2 to TRBJ2-2; TRBD1 is a possible D gene (5 bases). The CDR3 contains 15 residues. Trimming took 1 base from V and 7 from J, leaving 13 bases between them. Germline CDR1 is SGHAT and CDR2 is FQNNGV. The CDR3 region has the DNA TGTGCCAGCAGCTTAGTTCCAGGGATGGTCGGGGAGCTGTTTTTT. As protein: CASSLVPGMVGELFF.

This clone has only a few counts. The chain combines TRBV5-4 with TRBJ2-3; D not resolved. The CDR3 extends over 14 amino acids. V lost 1 base and J lost 1, with 7 bases in between. Germline V CDR1 and CDR2: SGHNT, YYREEE (reference sequence). Written as DNA, the CDR3 is TGTGCCAGCAGCTTGATGGCGGGCACAGATACGCAGTATTTT. Protein sequence: CASSLMAGTDTQYF.

The rearrangement joins TRBV6-5 to TRBJ2-1; 8 nucleotides match TRBD1. Germline V CDR1 and CDR2: MNHEY, SVGAGI. The ends lost 6 bases at V and 8 bases at J; junction bases unmatched: 6. This CDR3 is 13 amino acids long. CDR3 sequence: CASRRTGLDEQFF. In DNA form, the CDR3 reads TGTGCCAGCAGGAGGACAGGGTTGGATGAGCAGTTCTTC.

The chain combines TRBV28 with TRBJ1-4, with D perhaps matching TRBD1 (6 bases). Germline CDR1 reads MDHEN; CDR2 reads SYDVKM. The CDR3 consists of 13 residues. V lost 6 bases, J lost 8 bases, and 13 bases lay in between. The CDR3 protein is CASREGGAEKLFF. DNA of the CDR3: TGTGCCAGCAGGGAGGGGGGGGCGGAAAAACTGTTTTTT.

This chain connects TRBV11-2 to TRBJ1-2, with a weak D call TRBD1 (5 bases). This CDR3 spans 14 amino acids. Germline V gives CDR1 SGHAT, CDR2 FQNNGV. V was shortened by 1 base and J by 4 bases, with 10 bases between the two germline ends. The CDR3 sequence: CASSLGGNSYGYTF. The DNA for the CDR3 is TGTGCCAGCAGCTTAGGGGGCAACTCCTATGGCTACACCTTC.

The chain uses TRBV19 and TRBJ2-3, with 7 bases lining up with TRBD2. CDR1 is LNHDA and CDR2 is SQIVND in the germline V gene (reference sequence). Trimming took 2 bases from V and 1 from J; bases not matched to a gene: 3. The CDR3 sequence is 15 residues long. Here the CDR3 reads CASSIISGGTDTQYF. For the CDR3, the DNA is TGTGCCAGTAGTATAATAAGCGGGGGCACAGATACGCAGTATTTT.

This chain uses TRBV27 with TRBJ1-4; the D gene is possibly TRBD1 (6 bases). The germline V gene has CDR1 MNHEY and CDR2 SMNVEV (reference sequence). V dropped 3 bases and J dropped 6 bases, with 14 bases sitting between them. This CDR3 contains 15 residues. This CDR3 reads CASSFTGLGDEKLFF. CDR3 coding DNA: TGTGCCAGCAGTTTTACAGGGCTTGGTGATGAAAAACTGTTTTTT.

The genes are TRBV27 and TRBJ1-2; no firm D call. This CDR3 has 14 amino acids. Trimming removed 6 bases at V and 5 bases at J, with 16 bases between. Germline loops: CDR1 MNHEY, CDR2 SMNVEV (reference sequence). This CDR3 reads CASRRGVGTYGYTF. DNA for the CDR3: TGTGCCAGCAGACGCGGGGTCGGAACGTATGGCTACACCTTC.

The rearrangement links TRBV10-3 to TRBJ1-2; D may be TRBD1 (6 bases). CDR1 and CDR2 (germline): ENHRY, SYGVKD. The V and J ends lost 4 bases and 3 bases respectively, with 21 bases between them. The CDR3 totals 17 residues. The CDR3 here is CAISVATGREIHYGYTF. CDR3 nucleotide sequence: TGTGCCATCAGTGTTGCGACAGGCAGAGAAATCCACTATGGCTACACCTTC.

The chain recombines TRBV6-5 with TRBJ2-1; a weak D match, TRBD1 (6 bases). Between the trimmed V and J ends, which lost 6 bases and 3 bases, there was a span of 15 bases. The CDR3 runs 15 residues. Germline loops: CDR1 MNHEY, CDR2 SVGAGI. In DNA form, the CDR3 reads TGTGCCAGCAGCGATAACAGGGATGACTACAATGAGCAGTTCTTC. Translation gives CASSDNRDDYNEQFF.

The chain employs TRBV28 and TRBJ2-5; 9 positions agree with TRBD2. Germline trimming cut 5 bases from V and 5 bases from J; bases unmatched to any gene: 12. Germline V gene data show CDR1 as MDHEN and CDR2 as SYDVKM. This CDR3 contains 16 residues. The CDR3 is CASSGGQRGAEETQYF. CDR3 bases: TGTGCCAGCAGTGGGGGCCAGCGGGGGGCGGAGGAGACCCAGTACTTC.

The chain carries TRBV5-5 and TRBJ2-5, with 9 bases fitting TRBD2. The ends lost 3 bases at V and 1 base at J; junction bases unmatched: 4. This CDR3 is 15 amino acids long. The germline gives CDR1 SGHKS, CDR2 YYEKEE (reference sequence). The CDR3 loop reads CASSYPTSGQETQYF. For the CDR3, the DNA is TGTGCCAGCAGCTACCCGACTAGCGGCCAAGAGACCCAGTACTTC.

The gene calls are TRBV19 and TRBJ2-3, with 11 positions matching TRBD2. The V gene end was trimmed by 5 bases and the J gene end by 7 bases; junction bases not matched to a gene: 11. CDR3 length: 16 amino acids. Looked up from germline, CDR1 is LNHDA and CDR2 is SQIVND (reference sequence). In nucleotides, the CDR3 is TGTGCCAGTAGTTTGGTTATAGCGGGGGGGCAATATACGCAGTATTTT. It encodes CASSLVIAGGQYTQYF.

This chain links TRBV14 with TRBJ1-1, with no clear D. Trimming removed 4 bases from V and 8 bases from J, with 14 bases in between. CDR1 SGHDN and CDR2 FVKESK come from the germline V gene. This CDR3 contains 13 residues. CDR3 DNA: TGTGCCAGCAGCCCCCAACTATCCAGAGAAGCTTTCTTT. It is translated as CASSPQLSREAFF.

V is TRBV6-5 and J is TRBJ1-2, with D perhaps matching TRBD1 (6 bases). CDR1 and CDR2 (germline): MNHEY, SVGAGI. CDR3 length: 12 residues. V was clipped by 6 bases and J by 6 bases, with 11 bases between them. The CDR3 here is CASSHQGHGYTF. CDR3 nucleotide sequence: TGTGCCAGCAGCCACCAGGGGCATGGCTACACCTTC.

This clone was seen once. This chain connects TRBV7-9 to TRBJ1-4, with D maybe TRBD1 (6 bases). CDR1 SEHNR and CDR2 FQNEAQ come from the germline V gene (reference sequence). Deletions cut 4 bases from V and 7 bases from J, with 25 bases between. This CDR3 spans 18 amino acids. As DNA, the CDR3 is TGTGCCAGCAGCTATACAACCATACTAGACAGGTTTAGTGAAAAACTGTTTTTT. Translated: CASSYTTILDRFSEKLFF.

This clone was counted a single time. The V gene is TRBV11-2, the J gene TRBJ1-1; D remains ambiguous. CDR1 is SGHAT and CDR2 is FQNNGV in the germline V gene. This CDR3 has 18 amino acids. V shed 2 bases and J shed 6 bases, with 25 bases lying between them. The CDR3 DNA reads TGTGCCAGCAGCTTACTAAATGTTCGGGCTTCCGGACTCCCTGAAGCTTTCTTT. As protein: CASSLLNVRASGLPEAFF.

The chain has TRBV21-1 and TRBJ1-1; the DNA was not used to check the table's D call, TRBD1. TRBV21-1 is reported as a pseudogene. This CDR3 has 13 amino acids. CDR3 amino acids: CASSPGRDRVASF. DNA for the CDR3: TGTGCCAGCAGTCCCGGGAGGGACAGGGTGGCCTCGTTT.

CDR3 in DNA: TGTGCCAGCATGAGGTTTTACGGCTACACCTTC. This encodes CASMRFYGYTF. This rearrangement joins TRBV28 to TRBJ1-2; D uncertain. Germline V gene data show CDR1 as MDHEN and CDR2 as SYDVKM. This CDR3 has 11 residues. The V end was cut by 7 bases, the J end by 8 bases, with 11 bases between.

V is TRBV7-9 and J is TRBJ2-7; the D gene is possibly TRBD2 (6 bases). The CDR3 extends over 15 amino acids. V lost 1 base and J 5 bases, leaving 15 bases between the germline ends. The germline gives CDR1 SEHNR, CDR2 FQNEAQ (reference sequence). This CDR3 is CASSLEGTFTNEQYF. CDR3 DNA: TGTGCCAGCAGCTTAGAAGGGACTTTCACTAACGAGCAGTACTTC.

V and J are TRBV7-9 and TRBJ1-5, with D unresolved. The ends were cut back, 1 base at V and 3 bases at J, with 13 bases in the middle. CDR3 size: 16 residues. Germline values: CDR1 SEHNR, CDR2 FQNEAQ (reference sequence). CDR3 region: CASSLGLGGPNQPQHF. CDR3 DNA sequence: TGTGCCAGCAGCTTAGGTCTGGGAGGACCCAATCAGCCCCAGCATTTT.

V is TRBV3-1 (or the pseudogene TRBV3-2) and J is TRBJ1-4; D gene unclear. Germline V CDR1 and CDR2: LGHDT, YNNKEL (reference sequence). CDR3 size: 16 residues. V was cut by 1 base and J by 0 bases, with 9 bases left in between. Here the CDR3 DNA reads TGTGCCAGCAGCCAAGGAGGAGGGCCAACTAATGAAAAACTGTTTTTT. Translating it yields CASSQGGGPTNEKLFF.

The CDR3 nucleotides read TGTGCCAGCAAAAGCGGGGGGAATGAAGCTTTCTTT. This codes for CASKSGGNEAFF. This chain links TRBV12-3 or TRBV12-4 with TRBJ1-1, with a tentative D call TRBD1 (5 bases). This CDR3 has 12 residues. V dropped 7 bases and J dropped 7 bases, with 13 bases sitting between them.

This clone was observed once. The V gene is TRBV5-5, the J gene TRBJ2-1; D not certain. The germline gives CDR1 SGHKS, CDR2 YYEKEE (reference sequence). V was clipped by 5 bases and J by 3 bases, with 6 bases between them. The CDR3 sequence is 12 residues long. Written as DNA, the CDR3 is TGTGCCAGCAGGACAAGCTACAATGAGCAGTTCTTC. Its protein is CASRTSYNEQFF.

The rearrangement uses TRBV7-7 and TRBJ2-2, with TRBD2 as a possible D gene (5 bases). The germline V and J ends were trimmed by 0 bases and 0 bases, with 8 bases remaining between them. The CDR3 loop spans 16 amino acids. In germline, CDR1 is SSHAT, CDR2 FNYEAQ (reference sequence). The CDR3, as DNA: TGTGCCAGCAGCTTAGCTAGCGATGCGAACACCGGGGAGCTGTTTTTT. It is translated as CASSLASDANTGELFF.

This chain joins TRBV27 and TRBJ2-7, with D maybe TRBD2 (7 bases). Between the trimmed V and J ends, which lost 5 bases and 5 bases, there was a span of 19 bases. Germline V gene data show CDR1 as MNHEY and CDR2 as SMNVEV (reference sequence). This CDR3 region has 15 residues. The CDR3 loop reads CASSQIGGALHEQYF. In DNA, the CDR3 is TGTGCCAGCAGTCAGATAGGGGGGGCTCTCCACGAGCAGTACTTC.

V gene TRBV13 combines with J gene TRBJ2-7, with 7 bases matching TRBD1. Germline trimming cut 5 bases from V and 2 bases from J; bases unmatched to any gene: 6. The CDR3 runs to 14 residues. CDR1 and CDR2 (germline): PRHDT, FYEKMQ (reference sequence). The CDR3 DNA reads as TGTGCCAGCAGCCCTAGGGACAGAACCTACGAGCAGTACTTC. This sequence encodes CASSPRDRTYEQYF.

This rearrangement joins TRBV19 to TRBJ2-2; D perhaps matches TRBD1 (5 bases). Germline values: CDR1 LNHDA, CDR2 SQIVND (reference sequence). Trimming took off 9 bases at V and 2 bases at J, with 13 bases between the two ends. The CDR3 loop spans 14 amino acids. The CDR3 nucleotides read TGTGCCAGCCTGGGGCAGCGAAACACCGGGGAGCTGTTTTTT. This sequence encodes CASLGQRNTGELFF.

The chain joins TRBV5-5 to TRBJ1-4; D remains unclear. This CDR3 spans 14 amino acids. CDR1 is SGHKS, CDR2 YYEKEE, per germline (reference sequence). Trimming removed 0 bases from V and 13 bases from J, with 16 bases in between. The CDR3 here is CASSLVSGPGRLFF. In nucleotides, the CDR3 is TGTGCCAGCAGCTTGGTCTCTGGCCCAGGAAGACTGTTTTTT.

The chain couples TRBV5-6 to TRBJ1-2; 10 nucleotides match TRBD1. Unmatched junction bases numbered 6, after V lost 4 bases and J lost 9 bases. The germline V gene encodes CDR1 SGHDT and CDR2 YYEEEE. The length of the CDR3 is 13 residues. This CDR3 reads CASSIRDRGRYTF. In DNA form, the CDR3 reads TGTGCCAGCAGCATCCGGGACAGGGGCCGCTACACCTTC.

The chain couples TRBV19 to TRBJ1-3, with D possibly matching TRBD1 (5 bases). This CDR3 has 14 residues. Trimming cost V 5 bases and J 2 bases, with 10 bases left between them. Germline lookup yields CDR1 LNHDA and CDR2 SQIVND (reference sequence). The DNA of the CDR3 is TGTGCCAGTAGTTTAGGGGAGGCTGGAAACACCATATATTTT. It yields the protein CASSLGEAGNTIYF.

The chain combines TRBV28 with TRBJ2-7, with a weak D call TRBD2 (5 bases). Germline V lookup: CDR1 MDHEN, CDR2 SYDVKM. This CDR3 has 14 residues. Trimming removed 6 bases from V and 5 bases from J, with 17 bases in between. The CDR3 DNA reads TGTGCCAGCAGGCCAGCCGGGATGGTCCACGAGCAGTACTTC. This codes for CASRPAGMVHEQYF.